Sequencing of this T cell receptor (beta chain) was carried out in a study of CD8 T cells in ankylosing spondylitis. Study-level points and caveats: Matched synovial fluid from ankylosing spondylitis patients was reported to be enriched for disease-linked clones. Roughly eight highly homologous variants formed a TCR beta motif that appeared characteristic of ankylosing spondylitis blood. Peripheral blood held disease-linked clones only at relatively low frequency, and these were CD8+. Earlier authors reported some of these motif variants in reactive arthritis synovial fluid and blood.

Trimming removed 3 bases from V and 0 bases from J, with 5 bases in between. The CDR3 runs 13 residues. The germline CDR1 and CDR2 sequences are DFQATT and SNEGSKA (reference sequence). This clonotype was seen repeatedly, ten times or more. The antigen is undetermined. TCRdb reprocessed the 5' RACE reads via MiXCR and lists one record per CDR3 protein. The sample yields 670,000 or so distinct CDR3 sequences, roughly 19% seen once. This TCR came from a male donor with ankylosing spondylitis. The chain uses TRBV20-1 and TRBJ2-2; D not certain. Source material: blood, either unsorted or a sorted T cell fraction (not recorded which). DNA of the CDR3: TGCAGTGCTAGCCCTTCGAACACCGGGGAGCTGTTTTTT. It is translated as CSASPSNTGELFF.